These T cell receptor beta chains were read from a single sample in a study of T cells in Graves' hyperthyroidism and ophthalmopathy. MiXCR, run by TCRdb on the multiplex PCR reads, gives a single entry per CDR3 protein. This sample has roughly 420,000 distinct CDR3 sequences, with 15% to 18% found just once. The source material was blood. These receptors were taken from a woman younger than 35 with Graves' hyperthyroidism. Both conserved end residues are part of each CDR3. A D gene is named only where the DNA matches it firmly. Size values are once, few and many counts, or a class for expanded clones, and some rows have none.

j_gene,v_gene,abundance,d_gene,CDR3aa,CDR3nt
TRBJ2-5,TRBV4-3,few,NA,CASSQDRGKVETQYF,TGCGCCAGCAGCCAAGATCGGGGTAAGGTGGAGACCCAGTACTTC
TRBJ2-1,TRBV2,NA,TRBD2,CASSVSSGIYRNEQFF,TGTGCCAGCAGTGTGTCTAGCGGGATTTACCGCAATGAGCAGTTCTTC
TRBJ2-7,TRBV3-1,many,TRBD2,CASSQGISGNYEQYF,TGTGCCAGCAGCCAAGGAATTAGCGGGAACTACGAGCAGTACTTC
TRBJ2-3,TRBV12-3/TRBV12-4,many,TRBD2,CASSFEAGGPGDTQYF,TGTGCCAGCAGTTTCGAGGCGGGAGGGCCAGGGGATACGCAGTATTTT
TRBJ2-7,TRBV27,few,NA,CASSLKAGWGIQSEQYF,TGTGCCAGCAGTTTAAAAGCAGGGTGGGGAATCCAGTCCGAGCAGTACTTC
TRBJ1-1,TRBV6-6,NA,NA,CASSYSMGARFTEAFF,TGTGCCAGCAGTTACTCGATGGGTGCCAGGTTCACTGAAGCTTTCTTT
TRBJ2-3,TRBV27,many,TRBD2,CASSTSGSRGDTQYF,TGTGCCAGCAGCACGAGCGGGAGCAGGGGAGATACGCAGTATTTT
TRBJ1-5,TRBV12-3/TRBV12-4,NA,TRBD1,CASSPDRFAQPQHF,TGTGCCAGCAGTCCGGACAGGTTTGCCCAGCCCCAGCATTTT
TRBJ2-3,TRBV5-1,many,NA,CASSLQEDTQYF,TGCGCCAGCAGCTTGCAAGAAGATACGCAGTATTTT
TRBJ2-7,TRBV4-1,few,NA,CASSQRPVGAYEQYF,TGCGCCAGCAGCCAGCGGCCAGTTGGGGCCTACGAGCAGTACTTC
TRBJ1-2,TRBV10-2,few,NA,CASSETTGLYGYTF,TGCGCCAGCAGTGAGACCACAGGGCTCTATGGCTACACCTTC
TRBJ1-2,TRBV29-1,NA,NA,CSVEEPRTLYGYTF,TGCAGCGTTGAAGAGCCGAGAACTCTCTATGGCTACACCTTC
TRBJ2-7,TRBV28,many,TRBD2,CASNTSGSPPGEQYF,TGTGCCAGCAACACTAGCGGGAGCCCCCCGGGCGAGCAGTACTTC
TRBJ2-5,TRBV9,NA,TRBD2,CASSGGGTHQETQYF,TGTGCCAGCAGCGGGGGAGGGACCCACCAAGAGACCCAGTACTTC
TRBJ2-1,TRBV3-1,NA,TRBD2,CASSQGAGTLYNEQFF,TGTGCCAGCAGCCAAGGAGCGGGAACCCTTTACAATGAGCAGTTCTTC
TRBJ2-5,TRBV13,many,TRBD1,CASSLGQTQETQYF,TGTGCCAGCAGCCTGGGACAGACGCAAGAGACCCAGTACTTC
TRBJ1-1,TRBV11-1,many,NA,CASSLLGPGDGAFF,TGTGCCAGCAGCTTATTAGGCCCAGGGGATGGCGCTTTCTTT
TRBJ2-3,TRBV20-1,few,TRBD2,CSAKGLAADTQYF,TGCAGTGCTAAAGGACTAGCAGCGGATACGCAGTATTTT
TRBJ2-5,TRBV11-2,many,NA,CASSLGPPTHF,TGTGCCAGCAGCTTAGGGCCGCCAACACACTTC
TRBJ1-1,TRBV19,many,NA,CASSMEGRWNTEAFF,TGTGCCAGTAGTATGGAGGGACGGTGGAACACTGAAGCTTTCTTT
TRBJ1-2,TRBV27,many,NA,CASSPSGSSYGYTF,TGTGCCAGCAGTCCCTCGGGGTCGAGCTATGGCTACACCTTC
TRBJ1-2,TRBV6-2/TRBV6-3,NA,NA,CASSYSRGIRNYGYTF,TGTGCCAGCAGTTACTCGAGGGGAATTCGTAACTATGGCTACACCTTC
TRBJ2-7,TRBV6-1,NA,TRBD1,CASSTKGAQYEQYF,TGTGCCAGCAGTACGAAGGGGGCTCAGTACGAGCAGTACTTC
TRBJ2-7,TRBV28,NA,NA,CASLAVSSYEQYF,TGTGCCAGCTTGGCTGTAAGCTCCTACGAGCAGTACTTC
TRBJ1-1,TRBV7-2,many,NA,CASSLQGGVEAFF,TGTGCCAGCAGCTTACAGGGAGGAGTTGAAGCTTTCTTT
TRBJ2-7,TRBV20-1,many,NA,CSARASLGYEQYF,TGCAGTGCCCGAGCTAGCCTCGGGTACGAGCAGTACTTC
TRBJ1-5,TRBV7-2,many,NA,CASSNRRGDQPQHF,TGTGCCAGCAGCAACCGCCGCGGGGATCAGCCCCAGCATTTT
TRBJ2-1,TRBV4-1,few,NA,CASSPYEGLNNEQFF,TGCGCCAGCAGCCCCTACGAGGGGCTTAACAATGAGCAGTTCTTC
TRBJ2-3,TRBV9,few,NA,CASSVVETDTQYF,TGTGCCAGCAGCGTAGTGGAAACAGATACGCAGTATTTT
TRBJ1-5,TRBV20-1,NA,NA,CSARDVQGGRSPQHF,TGCAGTGCTAGAGATGTCCAGGGCGGGAGATCACCCCAGCATTTT
TRBJ2-3,TRBV11-2,many,NA,CASSLDSRRSDTQYF,TGTGCCAGCAGCTTAGATAGCCGACGTTCAGATACGCAGTATTTT
TRBJ1-2,TRBV2,many,NA,CASSPRGQVPANYGYTF,TGTGCCAGCAGCCCCCGGGGACAAGTCCCCGCTAACTATGGCTACACCTTC
TRBJ2-1,TRBV4-3,few,NA,CASSQELGGTSYNEQFF,TGCGCCAGCAGCCAAGAACTCGGGGGAACCTCCTACAATGAGCAGTTCTTC
TRBJ1-4,TRBV3-1,few,TRBD1,CARSLMTGLNEKLFF,TGTGCCCGCAGCCTCATGACAGGGCTCAATGAAAAACTGTTTTTT
TRBJ2-7,TRBV11-3,many,NA,CASSPTGGGCEQYF,TGTGCCAGCAGCCCGACTGGAGGAGGCTGCGAGCAGTACTTC
TRBJ1-1,TRBV25-1,NA,TRBD1,CASTRGLGDTEAFF,TGTGCCAGCACAAGGGGGCTTGGGGACACTGAAGCTTTCTTT
TRBJ1-5,TRBV19,NA,NA,CASSVGGPPAAQHF,TGTGCCAGTAGTGTGGGTGGGCCGCCAGCGGCCCAGCATTTT
TRBJ1-1,TRBV12-5,many,NA,CASGLTQRNTEAFF,TGTGCTAGTGGTTTGACGCAGAGGAACACTGAAGCTTTCTTT
TRBJ2-1,TRBV20-1,NA,NA,CSARDPGPMTYNEQFF,TGCAGTGCTAGAGATCCGGGACCGATGACATACAATGAGCAGTTCTTC
TRBJ2-3,TRBV12-3/TRBV12-4,many,NA,CASSPRGYDTDTQYF,TGTGCCAGCAGTCCTAGGGGCTACGACACAGATACGCAGTATTTT
TRBJ1-2,TRBV9,NA,NA,CASRQGISYGYTF,TGTGCCAGCAGACAGGGAATTTCGTACGGCTACACCTTC
TRBJ2-3,TRBV28,NA,NA,CASSFYNPPQYF,TGTGCCAGCAGTTTCTATAACCCCCCCCAGTATTTT
TRBJ1-2,TRBV24-1,NA,TRBD1,CATSDPTFGGQGGYTF,TGTGCCACCAGTGACCCCACCTTTGGGGGACAGGGTGGCTACACCTTC
TRBJ2-7,TRBV29-1,few,TRBD1,CSAPGQGLGEQYF,TGCAGCGCTCCGGGACAGGGACTCGGGGAGCAGTACTTC